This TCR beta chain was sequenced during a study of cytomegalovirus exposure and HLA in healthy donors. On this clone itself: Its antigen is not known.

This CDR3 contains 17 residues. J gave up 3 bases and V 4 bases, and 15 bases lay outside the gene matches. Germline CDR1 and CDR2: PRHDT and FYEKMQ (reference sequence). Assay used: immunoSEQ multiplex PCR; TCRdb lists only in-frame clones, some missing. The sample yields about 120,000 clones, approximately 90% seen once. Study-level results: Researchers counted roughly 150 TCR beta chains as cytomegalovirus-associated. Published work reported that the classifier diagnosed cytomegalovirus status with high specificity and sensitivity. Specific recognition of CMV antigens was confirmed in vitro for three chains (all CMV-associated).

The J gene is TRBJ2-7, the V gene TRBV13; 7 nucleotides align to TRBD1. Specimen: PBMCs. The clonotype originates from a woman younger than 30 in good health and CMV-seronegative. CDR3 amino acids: CASSSMGQRPANYEQYF. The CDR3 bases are TGTGCCAGCAGCTCCATGGGACAGCGCCCCGCCAACTACGAGCAGTACTTC.